This TCR beta chain was recovered during a study of T cell repertoires in cytomegalovirus infection. Study summary: Public TCR beta signatures were indicative of both CMV infection and a matching HLA type. Whole-study results and caveats: Cumulative frequency (of public TCR beta family members) identified carriers of CMV plus the relevant HLA. In two of eight donors, the top clonotype was HLA-C-restricted CMV-specific.

This clonotype was observed a few times. Its antigen is unknown. One entry per CDR3 protein, called by TCRdb with MiXCR from the reads. The profile covers roughly 300,000 distinct CDR3 sequences, with about 25% appearing a single time and 14% taken by the ten largest. Sequencing was done on a sample of PBMCs. This sequence was found in a human donor in good health (CMV status not recorded). Some clones in this sample may be carry-over from other donors' samples.

CDR3 DNA sequence: TGTGCCAGCAGCTCCCGACCCAATGAGCAGTTCTTC. Translating it yields CASSSRPNEQFF. V usage is TRBV7-2 and J usage is TRBJ2-1; D call uncertain. Trimming cost V 4 bases and J 6 bases, with 7 bases left between them. CDR1 and CDR2 from the germline V gene are SGHTA and FQGNSA. This CDR3 has 12 residues.